Given below is one T cell receptor beta chain in context. Its antigen is unidentified. The data originate from a study of TIL therapy for anti-PD-1-resistant metastatic lung cancer. Study-level background: Median tumor PD-L1 proportion score was approximately 6.3%. General study results and limits: TIL cultures after expansion showed higher clonality and lower diversity than baseline tumor (median about 6% vs 30%).

V dropped 6 bases and J dropped 0 bases, with 12 bases sitting between them. The germline V gene has CDR1 ENHRY and CDR2 SYGVKD. The CDR3 consists of 15 residues. Sequencing used immunoSEQ v3. Produced via immunoSEQ multiplex PCR; TCRdb's table is partial and in-frame only. The sample consists of about 50,000 clones, 70% to 85% of them appearing once. Time point meaning: pre-treatment sample, taken before nivolumab and TIL therapy. Tumor tissue came from excised metastases, mostly pleural nodules or supraclavicular lymph nodes. The starting material was tumor tissue, obtained at baseline. This sequence originates from a person aged 25 to 80 with non-small cell lung cancer. The chain recombines TRBV10-3 with TRBJ1-3; no definite D call. CDR3 residues: CAIRPPGSSGNTIYF. In DNA, the CDR3 is TGTGCCATCAGACCCCCTGGCAGCTCTGGAAACACCATATATTTT.